This T cell receptor (beta chain) came from a study of blood T cells in healthy people across ages. Together with a sample-barcoded 5' primer, a J-beta primer mix was included in a second PCR lasting about 7 to 11 cycles. A tag from a template-switch adaptor with 12 random nucleotides marked each cDNA molecule. TCRdb reprocessed the 5' RACE reads with MiXCR, giving one entry per CDR3 protein. Among about 900,000 distinct CDR3 sequences, roughly 50% were seen once, and the ten largest hold 13%. In this sample, this clonotype turned up a few times. This CDR3 is built from 14 residues. V was shortened by 7 bases and J by 13 bases, with 23 bases between the two germline ends. Germline CDR1 LGHDT, CDR2 YNNKEL (reference sequence).

Sequencing input: blood. V usage is TRBV3-1 and J usage is TRBJ2-4; either TRBD1 or TRBD2 may fit D (5 bases each). The sequence derives from a man between 25 and 39 years old in good health. CDR3 coding DNA: TGTGCCAGCAACCAGGGACCAACTCTGGGAGAGCAGTACTTC. As protein: CASNQGPTLGEQYF.